This is a list of T cell receptor beta chains from one sample in a study of response to subunit inactivated influenza vaccine. TCRdb analysed the RT-PCR reads with MiXCR anew, one entry per CDR3 protein. Among about 160,000 distinct CDR3 sequences listed, approximately 10% were seen once. Sequencing was performed on non-naive T cells sorted from PBMCs, taken 35 to 45 days after vaccination. These receptors came from a man aged 50 or older who received an inactivated influenza vaccine. Each CDR3 is given with its conserved first and last residue. The D gene is left open where the match is weak. Some rows have no size entry. The others give once, few or many, or a class for an expanded clone.

D gene	V gene	J gene	clone size	CDR3 protein	CDR3 DNA
-	TRBV7-2	TRBJ1-1	few	CASSLKERAFF	TGTGCCAGCAGCTTAAAGGAACGAGCTTTCTTT
TRBD2	TRBV20-1	TRBJ2-7	many	CSAYSGSKYEQYF	TGCAGTGCATATAGCGGGAGTAAGTACGAGCAGTACTTC
TRBD2	TRBV4-1	TRBJ2-7	-	CASSQDPPSGGLPYEQYF	TGCGCCAGCAGCCAAGATCCCCCAAGCGGGGGGCTCCCCTACGAGCAGTACTTC
-	TRBV7-2	TRBJ1-1	-	CASSLVPRTNTEAFF	TGTGCCAGCAGCTTAGTTCCGAGAACGAACACTGAAGCTTTCTTT
-	TRBV12-3/TRBV12-4	TRBJ2-1	few	CASKGSGEQFF	TGTGCCAGCAAGGGCAGCGGTGAGCAGTTCTTC
-	TRBV2	TRBJ2-3	-	CASSDRLDGTQYF	TGTGCCAGCAGCGACAGACTAGACGGTACGCAGTATTTT
-	TRBV20-1	TRBJ1-1	-	CSAQVGGRNTEAFF	TGCAGTGCCCAGGTGGGGGGGCGGAACACTGAAGCTTTCTTT
-	TRBV5-1	TRBJ2-3	many	CASSSIGKNTDTQYF	TGCGCCAGCAGCTCTATTGGGAAGAACACAGATACGCAGTATTTT
TRBD1	TRBV6-1	TRBJ2-7	few	CASSTSTGTVLYEQYF	TGTGCCAGCAGTACCTCAACCGGGACAGTACTCTACGAGCAGTACTTC
-	TRBV5-6	TRBJ2-1	many	CASSPRGFFYNEQFF	TGTGCCAGCAGCCCCCGCGGTTTCTTCTACAATGAGCAGTTCTTC
TRBD2	TRBV7-8	TRBJ2-1	few	CASSLASGGLSGEQFF	TGTGCCAGCAGCTTAGCTAGCGGGGGCCTCTCTGGAGAGCAGTTCTTC
-	TRBV9	TRBJ2-7	many	CASSPSLSYEQYF	TGTGCCAGCAGCCCTTCTCTATCCTACGAGCAGTACTTC
TRBD1	TRBV7-6	TRBJ2-4	few	CASSPLLGQEKTKNIQYF	TGTGCCAGCAGCCCCCTACTCGGACAGGAAAAGACCAAAAACATTCAGTACTTC
TRBD1	TRBV4-3	TRBJ2-3	many	CASSQGQGAGDTQYF	TGCGCCAGCAGCCAGGGACAGGGGGCTGGAGATACGCAGTATTTT
-	TRBV12-3/TRBV12-4	TRBJ1-4	many	CASSSSQGNEKLFF	TGTGCCAGCAGTTCTAGTCAGGGTAATGAAAAACTGTTTTTT
-	TRBV2	TRBJ2-7	-	CASRGVRSSYEQYF	TGTGCCAGCAGAGGGGTCCGGAGCTCCTACGAGCAGTACTTC
TRBD2	TRBV6-2/TRBV6-3	TRBJ2-7	many	CASRTAGATYEQYF	TGTGCCAGCAGGACAGCGGGGGCAACCTACGAGCAGTACTTC